A selection of T cell receptor beta chains follows, all from one sample in a study of cytomegalovirus exposure and HLA in healthy donors. Using immunoSEQ multiplex PCR, the repertoire was profiled, and TCRdb retains in-frame clones only, with some absent. The table has 200,000 to 250,000 clones, 75% to 85% seen once. Material for sequencing was PBMCs. The origin of the receptors is a woman aged 40 to 50 in good health and CMV-seronegative. The CDR3 runs from the conserved cysteine through the conserved F or W.

v_call: TRBV4-1; j_call: TRBJ2-3; cdr3_aa: CASSQAEGAADTQYF
v_call: TRBV25-1; j_call: TRBJ2-1; cdr3_aa: CASSEVGTSTYNEQFF
v_call: TRBV15; j_call: TRBJ1-2; cdr3_aa: CATRARGQNYGYTF
v_call: TRBV7-2; j_call: TRBJ2-1; cdr3_aa: CASTPHRGEQFF
v_call: TRBV25-1; j_call: TRBJ2-7; cdr3_aa: CASSPPATSGKQYF
v_call: TRBV11-2; j_call: TRBJ2-5; cdr3_aa: CASSLTGGKETQYF
v_call: TRBV30; j_call: TRBJ1-1; cdr3_aa: CAWSSQTNTEAFF
v_call: TRBV2; j_call: TRBJ2-5; cdr3_aa: CASSEELLMEETQYF
v_call: TRBV10-3; j_call: TRBJ2-1; cdr3_aa: CAISGTSGYNEQFF
v_call: TRBV27; j_call: TRBJ1-1; cdr3_aa: CASSLAGVNTEAFF
v_call: TRBV28; j_call: TRBJ1-1; cdr3_aa: CASSFGGQGDGFF
v_call: TRBV6-4; j_call: TRBJ2-3; cdr3_aa: CASRGTGENTDTQYF
v_call: TRBV25-1; j_call: TRBJ2-1; cdr3_aa: CASRDQETGGNEQFF
v_call: TRBV7-2; j_call: TRBJ2-3; cdr3_aa: CASSLRPGLARTDTQYF
v_call: TRBV4-1; j_call: TRBJ1-1; cdr3_aa: CASSQDTSRWGGPGTEAFF
v_call: TRBV5-1; j_call: TRBJ2-2; cdr3_aa: CASSLALSTGELFF
v_call: TRBV4-2; j_call: TRBJ2-3; cdr3_aa: CASSQGTGLSF
v_call: TRBV4-1; j_call: TRBJ2-5; cdr3_aa: CASSHDPAGLQETQYF
v_call: TRBV4-1; j_call: TRBJ2-2; cdr3_aa: CASRHSGGPSTGELFF
v_call: TRBV28; j_call: TRBJ2-7; cdr3_aa: CASSFIAGGVYEQYF
v_call: TRBV19; j_call: TRBJ2-1; cdr3_aa: CASSELASYNEQFF
v_call: TRBV4-1; j_call: TRBJ2-7; cdr3_aa: CASSPIAGPTYEQYF
v_call: TRBV7-3; j_call: TRBJ2-3; cdr3_aa: CASRAGNTDTQYF
v_call: TRBV5-6; j_call: TRBJ1-1; cdr3_aa: CASSPRDRGPEAFF
v_call: TRBV10-2; j_call: TRBJ2-3; cdr3_aa: CASRQGSTDTQYF
v_call: TRBV19; j_call: TRBJ1-4; cdr3_aa: CASSMIIPKQGGMFF
v_call: TRBV11-3; j_call: TRBJ2-5; cdr3_aa: CASSRATWYF
v_call: TRBV7-9; j_call: TRBJ2-4; cdr3_aa: CASSLDRDRGNIQYF